This entry lists 21 T cell receptor beta chains sequenced from one sample in a study of cytomegalovirus exposure and HLA in healthy donors. The PCR had 60 Vbeta and 13 Jbeta primers. Assay: immunoSEQ multiplex PCR; the TCRdb copy retains only in-frame clones and omits some. In the table there are under 150,000 clones, about 82% of which are singletons. The sequencing sample was made of PBMCs. All receptors derive from a male donor in good health and CMV-seronegative.

Details on this clone: An end of the junction differs from the germline gene, which may be a read error. V gene TRBV4-1 combines with J gene TRBJ2-1, with D uncertain. This CDR3 comprises 11 residues. The germline CDR1 and CDR2 sequences are MGHRA and YSYEKL. The CDR3 is CTSSRSREQFF. In nucleotides, the CDR3 is TGCACCAGCAGCCGTTCCCGGGAGCAGTTCTTC.

The chain recombines TRBV5-4 with TRBJ2-1, with 10 bases fitting TRBD2. The CDR3 is made up of 13 amino acids. With V trimmed by 10 bases and J by 5 bases, 6 bases remained unmatched. Per the germline V gene, CDR1 is SGHNT and CDR2 is YYREEE (reference sequence). The DNA of the CDR3 is TGTGCCGGGTTACTAGCGGGACACAATGAGCAGTTCTTC. It codes for CAGLLAGHNEQFF.

V usage is TRBV30 and J usage is TRBJ2-2; TRBD2 is a possible D gene (5 bases). The CDR3 loop spans 14 amino acids. CDR1 is GTSNPN and CDR2 is SVGIG in the germline V gene (reference sequence). The germline V and J ends were trimmed by 3 bases and 2 bases, with 10 bases remaining between them. CDR3 sequence reads: CAWRRGKNTGELFF. The CDR3 DNA is TGTGCCTGGAGACGGGGTAAAAACACCGGGGAGCTGTTTTTT.

The rearrangement links TRBV7-9 to TRBJ2-7; D gene ambiguous. Deletions cut 2 bases from V and 3 bases from J, with 11 bases between. The CDR3 totals 14 residues. Germline CDR1 SEHNR, CDR2 FQNEAQ (reference sequence). CDR3 nucleotide sequence: TGTGCCAGCAGCTTAAAAGGTTGGAGCTACGAGCAGTACTTC. Translating gives CASSLKGWSYEQYF. The full variable domain, rest sourced from reference TRBV7-9 and TRBJ2-7, is DTGVSQNPRHKITKRGQNVTFRCDPISEHNRLYWYRQTLGQGPEFLTYFQNEAQLEKSRLLSDRFSAERPKGSFSTLEIQRTEQGDSAMYLCASSLKGWSYEQYFGPGTRLTVT.

The rearrangement uses TRBV7-3 and TRBJ1-1; no definite D call. Between the trimmed V and J ends, which lost 2 bases and 1 base, there was a span of 8 bases. Germline CDR1 reads SGHTA; CDR2 reads FQGTGA. The CDR3 has 14 residues. CDR3 sequence reads: CASSLAPGNTEAFF. In nucleotides, the CDR3 is TGTGCCAGCAGCTTAGCCCCGGGGAACACTGAAGCTTTCTTT.

V gene TRBV7-9 combines with J gene TRBJ2-7; TRBD2 matches at 11 bases. The CDR3 extends over 13 amino acids. Trimming took 3 bases from V and 7 from J; bases not matched to a gene: 2. In germline, CDR1 is SEHNR, CDR2 FQNEAQ (reference sequence). The CDR3 sequence: CASSFWTSGEQYF. The CDR3 nucleotides read TGTGCCAGCAGCTTTTGGACTAGCGGGGAGCAGTACTTC.

The genes are TRBV28 and TRBJ1-5, with 8 positions matching TRBD1. The CDR3 length is 14 residues. Germline CDR1 MDHEN, CDR2 SYDVKM. V shed 4 bases and J 4 bases; nucleotides not matched to a gene: 3. DNA for the CDR3: TGTGCCAGCAGTTCCCGGACAGGGAATCAGCCCCAGCATTTT. It specifies CASSSRTGNQPQHF.

This chain connects TRBV28 to TRBJ2-5; TRBD1 agrees at 8 bases. V lost 10 bases to trimming and J lost 4 bases; unmatched junction nucleotides: 11. Germline V gene sequence: CDR1 MDHEN, CDR2 SYDVKM. The CDR3 has 14 amino acids. The CDR3 protein is CATTRQGIGETQYF. CDR3 in DNA: TGTGCCACCACTCGACAGGGGATAGGAGAGACCCAGTACTTC. Full variable domain (rest looked up from reference TRBV28 and TRBJ2-5): DVKVTQSSRYLVKRTGEKVFLECVQDMDHENMFWYRQDPGLGLRLIYFSYDVKMKEKGDIPEGYSVSREKKERFSLILESASTNQTSMYLCATTRQGIGETQYFGPGTRLLVL.

The V call is TRBV28, the J call TRBJ1-2, with no clear D. With 6 bases removed from V and 4 bases from J, the gap between germline ends came to 9 bases. CDR1 is MDHEN and CDR2 is SYDVKM in the germline V gene. The CDR3 totals 12 residues. The CDR3 is CASSPGSYGYTF. In DNA form, the CDR3 reads TGTGCCAGCAGCCCCGGGAGCTATGGCTACACCTTC.

The chain uses TRBV6-5 and TRBJ2-1; weak D call: TRBD1 (5 bases). V lost 5 bases to trimming and J lost 0 bases, with 11 bases between them. CDR1 and CDR2 (germline): MNHEY, SVGAGI. The length of the CDR3 is 15 residues. The CDR3 nucleotides are TGTGCCAGCAGTACGACAGCCTTCTCCTACAATGAGCAGTTCTTC. Amino acids: CASSTTAFSYNEQFF.

The chain couples TRBV4-3 to TRBJ2-5; tentatively, D is TRBD1 (6 bases). With 0 bases removed from V and 1 base from J, the gap between germline ends came to 12 bases. Per the germline V gene, CDR1 is LGHNA and CDR2 is YSLEER. This CDR3 region has 16 residues. This CDR3 reads CASSQDPGQIQETQYF. The CDR3 DNA is TGCGCCAGCAGCCAAGATCCCGGACAGATCCAAGAGACCCAGTACTTC.

The J gene is TRBJ2-7, the V gene TRBV7-2; the match to TRBD2 covers 14 bases. CDR1 and CDR2 from the germline V gene are SGHTA and FQGNSA. This CDR3 has 15 amino acids. V trimming: 4 bases; J trimming: 6 bases; junction bases outside the gene matches: 5. CDR3 loop: CASSSLGLAGGEQYF. The CDR3 DNA follows: TGTGCCAGCAGCTCACTTGGACTAGCGGGAGGCGAGCAGTACTTC.

This clone occurred once. The V call is TRBV5-4, the J call TRBJ2-1, with D possibly TRBD2 on 6 matching bases. Germline V CDR1 and CDR2: SGHNT, YYREEE (reference sequence). The CDR3 is made up of 16 amino acids. Trimming stripped 6 bases from V and 1 base from J, with 17 bases between. The chain's CDR3 is CASTPRAGLSYNEQFF. The CDR3, as DNA: TGTGCCAGCACCCCCAGGGCGGGGCTGTCCTACAATGAGCAGTTCTTC.

This rearrangement joins TRBV9 to TRBJ2-1, with TRBD2 matching 14 bases. The V segment lost 6 bases and the J segment 9 bases; nucleotides outside the gene matches: 11. There are 16 residues in the CDR3. Germline lookup yields CDR1 SGDLS and CDR2 YYNGEE. In nucleotides, the CDR3 is TGTGCCAGCACCCTAGGACTAGCGGGGGGAGGTGGTGAGCAGTTCTTC. It translates to CASTLGLAGGGGEQFF.

The gene calls are TRBV15 and TRBJ1-5; D is perhaps TRBD1 (5 bases). This CDR3 region has 17 residues. CDR1 and CDR2 (germline): LNHNV, YYDKDF (reference sequence). Trimming left V 0 bases short and J 4 bases short, with 16 bases between. The CDR3 nucleotides are TGTGCCACCAGCAGAGATCGCGATTACCAGGGTAATCAGCCCCAGCATTTT. This gives the protein CATSRDRDYQGNQPQHF.

The chain is built from TRBV2 and TRBJ2-5; TRBD1 is a possible D gene (5 bases). The DNA end favors TRBJ2-7, so the J call may be wrong. Per germline, CDR1 SNHLY and CDR2 FYNNEI. The CDR3 totals 14 residues. This CDR3 is CASSESSRVDEQYF. The CDR3 DNA sequence: TGTGCCAGCAGTGAATCGAGCAGGGTAGACGAGCAGTACTTC.

CDR3 sequence (DNA): TGTGCCAGCAGCGTAGAAGGTGGGGGACAGGGGAAAGAGACCCAGTACTTC. It encodes CASSVEGGGQGKETQYF. The chain employs TRBV9 and TRBJ2-5; 10 bases agree with TRBD1. Germline CDR1 and CDR2: SGDLS and YYNGEE. Germline trimming cut 0 bases from V and 3 bases from J; bases unmatched to any gene: 8. This CDR3 comprises 17 residues.

The rearrangement joins TRBV4-2 to TRBJ2-1; the match to TRBD2 covers 8 bases. Germline loops: CDR1 LGHNA, CDR2 YNFKEQ. The CDR3 spans 13 residues. With V trimmed by 6 bases and J by 6 bases, 4 bases remained unmatched. CDR3: CASRREGSNEQFF. DNA of the CDR3: TGTGCCAGCAGACGGGAGGGGTCCAATGAGCAGTTCTTC.

The chain couples TRBV27 to TRBJ2-3, with 7 nucleotides matching TRBD2. V shed 2 bases, J shed 3 bases, and the junction held 5 bases outside the gene matches. The germline V gene encodes CDR1 MNHEY and CDR2 SMNVEV (reference sequence). The CDR3 is 15 amino acids. CDR3 nucleotide sequence: TGTGCCAGCAGTTTAAAGGGCGGGAGAACAGATACGCAGTATTTT. It codes for CASSLKGGRTDTQYF.

V and J are TRBV6-1 and TRBJ2-2, with a tentative D call TRBD2 (5 bases). V was clipped by 1 base and J by 5 bases, with 8 bases between them. Germline values: CDR1 MNHNS, CDR2 SASEGT. The CDR3 is 14 residues long. The CDR3 sequence: CASSEVTGTGELFF. DNA for the CDR3: TGTGCCAGCAGTGAAGTAACGGGGACCGGGGAGCTGTTTTTT.

The chain joins TRBV7-7 to TRBJ2-7, with 8 bases fitting TRBD2. The germline V gene encodes CDR1 SSHAT and CDR2 FNYEAQ (reference sequence). V was clipped by 1 base and J by 4 bases; unmatched bases: 6. This CDR3 has 15 residues. The DNA of the CDR3 is TGTGCCAGCAGCTTAGGGAGCGGGAGCTCTTACGAGCAGTACTTC. Translated: CASSLGSGSSYEQYF.